This TCR beta chain originates from a study of blood T cell repertoires in COVID-19. Study details: COVID-19 samples from acute and convalescent phases originated in the United States, Italy and Spain.

Those enrolled, adults aged roughly 18 to 100 years, came from under 25 US areas. This CDR3 contains 14 residues. The V end lost 3 bases, the J end lost 2 bases, and 7 bases lay between the germline ends. Per the germline V gene, CDR1 is LGHDT and CDR2 is YNNKEL (reference sequence). Repertoires were generated with immunoSEQ multiplex PCR, while TCRdb's copy carries only in-frame clones and drops some. Here the sample spans 250,000 or so clones, 85% being singletons. The clonotype comes from a woman in her forties or fifties who had been exposed to COVID-19. What was sequenced was PBMCs or T cells enriched from blood (not recorded which). The chain recombines TRBV3-1 (or the pseudogene TRBV3-2) with TRBJ2-2; D is ambiguous. The CDR3 protein is CASSQRINTGELFF. The CDR3 nucleotides are TGTGCCAGCAGCCAGAGGATTAACACCGGGGAGCTGTTTTTT.